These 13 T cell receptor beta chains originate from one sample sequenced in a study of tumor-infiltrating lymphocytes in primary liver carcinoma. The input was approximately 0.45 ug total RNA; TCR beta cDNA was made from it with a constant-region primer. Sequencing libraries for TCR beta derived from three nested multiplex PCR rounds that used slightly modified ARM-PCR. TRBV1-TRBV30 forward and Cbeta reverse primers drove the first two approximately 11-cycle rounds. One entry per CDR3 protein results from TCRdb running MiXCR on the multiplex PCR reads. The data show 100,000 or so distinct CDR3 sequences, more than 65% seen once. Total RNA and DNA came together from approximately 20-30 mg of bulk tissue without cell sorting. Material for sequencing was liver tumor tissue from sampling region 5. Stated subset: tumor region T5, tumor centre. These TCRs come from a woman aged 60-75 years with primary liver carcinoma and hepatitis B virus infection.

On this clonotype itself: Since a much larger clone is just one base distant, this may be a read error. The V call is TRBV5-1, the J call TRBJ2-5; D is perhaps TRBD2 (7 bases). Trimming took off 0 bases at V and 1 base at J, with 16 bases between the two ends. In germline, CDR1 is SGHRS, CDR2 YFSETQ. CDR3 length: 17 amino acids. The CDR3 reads CASSLGLGGVLQETQYF. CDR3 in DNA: TGCGCCAGCAGCTTGGGCCTAGGGGGGGTTCTCCAAGAGACCCAGTACTTC.

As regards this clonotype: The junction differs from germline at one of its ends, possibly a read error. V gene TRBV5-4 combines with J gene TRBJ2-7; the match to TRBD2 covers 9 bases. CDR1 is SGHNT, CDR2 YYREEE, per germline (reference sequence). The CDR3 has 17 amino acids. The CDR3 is CVSSLRRGSSGIREQYF. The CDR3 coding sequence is TGTGTCAGCAGCTTGCGTCGGGGGTCTAGCGGGATTCGCGAACAGTACTTC.

The CDR3 reads CASSQERDTRYDRPLHF. CDR3 bases: TGTGCCAGCAGCCAAGAAAGGGACACCCGATATGACAGACCACTCCACTTT. The chain employs TRBV4-2 and TRBJ1-6; D is perhaps TRBD1 (6 bases). V was trimmed by 0 bases and J by 16 bases, leaving 25 bases between them. The CDR3 is 17 residues long. CDR1 is LGHNA and CDR2 is YNFKEQ in the germline V gene.

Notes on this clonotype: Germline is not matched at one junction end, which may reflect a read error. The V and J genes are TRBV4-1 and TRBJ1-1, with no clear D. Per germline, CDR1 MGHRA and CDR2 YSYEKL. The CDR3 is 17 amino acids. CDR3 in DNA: TGCGCCAGTAGCCAAGACCCACGGAGAGCCTTGAACACTGAAACTTTCTTT. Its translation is CASSQDPRRALNTETFF.

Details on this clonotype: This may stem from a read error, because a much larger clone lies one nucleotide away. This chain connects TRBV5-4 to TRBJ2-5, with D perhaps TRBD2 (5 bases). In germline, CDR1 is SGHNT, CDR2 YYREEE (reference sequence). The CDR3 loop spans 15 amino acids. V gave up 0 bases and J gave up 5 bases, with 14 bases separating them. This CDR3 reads CASSLEGPSGETQYF. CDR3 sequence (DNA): TGTGCCAGCAGCTTGGAAGGGCCCTCGGGGGAGACCCAGTACTTC.

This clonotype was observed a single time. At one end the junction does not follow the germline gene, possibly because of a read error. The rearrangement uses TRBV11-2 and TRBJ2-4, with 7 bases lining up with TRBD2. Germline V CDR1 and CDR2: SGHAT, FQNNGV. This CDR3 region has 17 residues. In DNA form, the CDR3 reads TGTGCCAGCAGCTTAGAGGGTAGGAGACAGCGGGGAAACATTCAGTGCTTC. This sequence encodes CASSLEGRRQRGNIQCF.

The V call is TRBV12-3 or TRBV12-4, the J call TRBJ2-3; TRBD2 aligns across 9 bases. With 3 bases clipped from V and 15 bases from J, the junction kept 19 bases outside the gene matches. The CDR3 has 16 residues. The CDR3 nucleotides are TGTGCCAGCAGTTTGGGAGCGGGAGGTGGCACAGATACGAAATATTTT. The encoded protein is CASSLGAGGGTDTKYF.

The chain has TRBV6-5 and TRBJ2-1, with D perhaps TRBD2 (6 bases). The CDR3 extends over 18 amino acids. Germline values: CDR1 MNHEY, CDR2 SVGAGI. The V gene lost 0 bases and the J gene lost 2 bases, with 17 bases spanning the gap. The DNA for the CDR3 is TGTGCCAGCAGTTACTCAATTCCTAGCGAAGCGACCTACAATGAGCAGTTCTTC. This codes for CASSYSIPSEATYNEQFF.

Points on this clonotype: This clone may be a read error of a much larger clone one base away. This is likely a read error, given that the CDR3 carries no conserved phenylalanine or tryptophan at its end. The DNA for the CDR3 is TGTGCCAGCAGCCCCTTACTAGCGGGAGAGGACAATGAGCAGTTCCTC. Protein: CASSPLLAGEDNEQFL. The gene calls are TRBV14 and TRBJ2-1; 11 bases match TRBD2. This CDR3 is 16 amino acids long. V shed 4 bases and J 5 bases; nucleotides not matched to a gene: 7. Germline-derived CDR1 and CDR2 are SGHDN and FVKESK.

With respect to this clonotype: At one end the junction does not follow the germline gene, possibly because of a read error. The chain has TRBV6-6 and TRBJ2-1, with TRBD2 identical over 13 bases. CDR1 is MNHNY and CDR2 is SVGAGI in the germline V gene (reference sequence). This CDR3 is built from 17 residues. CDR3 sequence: CVSSYSSEGLAGREQFF. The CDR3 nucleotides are TGTGTCAGCAGTTACAGCTCCGAGGGACTAGCGGGAAGAGAGCAGTTCTTC.

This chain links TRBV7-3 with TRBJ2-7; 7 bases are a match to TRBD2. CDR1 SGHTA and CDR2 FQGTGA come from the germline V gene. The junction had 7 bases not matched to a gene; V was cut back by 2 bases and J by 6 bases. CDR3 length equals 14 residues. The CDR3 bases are TGTGCCAGCAGCTTAGGCGGGGGAGGTGGCGAGCAGTACTTC. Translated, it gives CASSLGGGGGEQYF. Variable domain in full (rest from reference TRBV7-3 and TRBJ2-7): GAGVSQTPSNKVTEKGKYVELRCDPISGHTALYWYRQSLGQGPEFLIYFQGTGAADDSGLPNDRFFAVRPEGSVSTLKIQRTERGDSAVYLCASSLGGGGGEQYFGPGTRLTVT.

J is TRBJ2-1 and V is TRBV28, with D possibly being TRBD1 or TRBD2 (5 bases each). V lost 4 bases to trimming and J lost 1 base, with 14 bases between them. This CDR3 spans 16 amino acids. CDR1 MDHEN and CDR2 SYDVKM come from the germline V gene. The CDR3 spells CASSSSGTPSYNEQFF. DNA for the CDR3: TGTGCCAGCAGTTCCTCCGGGACCCCTTCCTACAATGAGCAGTTCTTC.

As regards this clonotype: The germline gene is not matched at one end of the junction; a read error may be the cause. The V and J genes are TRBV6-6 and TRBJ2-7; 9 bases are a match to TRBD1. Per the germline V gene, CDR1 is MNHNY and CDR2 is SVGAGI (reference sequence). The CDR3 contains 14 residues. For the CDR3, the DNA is TGTGCCAGCATCAGGACAGGGGATTCTCACGAGCAGTGCTTC. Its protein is CASIRTGDSHEQCF.